This T cell receptor beta chain was profiled in a study of T cells in Graves' hyperthyroidism and ophthalmopathy. Study findings and constraints: Separation of ophthalmopathy from stable hyperthyroidism was achieved by a 13 V-J model.

RNA transcripts gave rise to amplified TCR beta CDR3 regions. When the TCR CDR3 underwent first-round RT-PCR, the HTBI primer set was used. TCRdb reanalysed the multiplex PCR reads using MiXCR and keeps one entry per CDR3 protein. The table records around 540,000 distinct CDR3 sequences, about 16% of them present only once. The CDR3 covers 13 residues. CDR1 is GTSNPN, CDR2 SVGIG, per germline (reference sequence). Trimming took off 1 base at V and 4 bases at J, with 10 bases between the two ends. Concerning this clonotype: Its specificity is unknown.

The sequencing sample was made of blood. This receptor was identified in a young woman with Graves' ophthalmopathy. The chain is built from TRBV30 and TRBJ1-1, with no clear D. The CDR3 spells CAWSAQLGTEAFF. CDR3 coding DNA: TGTGCCTGGAGTGCCCAGCTAGGCACTGAAGCTTTCTTT.